This section outlines one T cell receptor beta chain sequence together with its context. Its specific antigen is unknown. No per-base quality is available; no much larger clone lies one base away. These data are taken from a study of T cell responses to AZD1222 COVID-19 vaccine (dated by TCRdb to the early 2020s). Background for the entire study: A total of approximately 250 trial participants underwent TCR sequencing, of whom under 220 had received two doses of AZD1222 and some 26 had received two doses of the MenACWY control vaccine. Trial participants were enrolled into age subgroups of 18-55, 56-69 and 70-plus years, which contained around 150, 28 and 57 TCR-sequenced participants, respectively. General study outcomes and caveats: CD4 TCRs associated with the vaccine covered the entire spike protein, and the dominant responses were in regions 160-218 and 743-854. Nearly half of unique spike-specific TCRs reportedly recognized epitopes outside regions mutated in the B.1.351 and B.1.1.7 variants. Most participants were white British and females outnumbered males, and the authors suggested that clonal diversity may have been underestimated. The 56-69-year group was small, and its depth increase did not reach significance, likely because of low power. A significant rise in spike-specific TCR breadth and depth was observed after two AZD1222 doses relative to day 0 and relative to MenACWY recipients. Conclusions about previously exposed vaccinees are limited because only six or seven AZD1222 recipients were SARS-CoV-2 seropositive at baseline. Because no day 14 peak-response samples were available, repertoires were characterized only after the peak T cell response.

According to the germline V gene (reference sequence), CDR1 reads SEHNR and CDR2 reads FQNEAQ. The CDR3 goes from the cysteine to the phenylalanine over 14 residues. Only CDR3 DNA remains: 42 bases, in frame from the first base. The V end gives up 5 bases and the J end 6 bases, leaving 9 bases in the junction not matched to a gene. The CDR3 regions of human TCRbeta chains were analyzed by immunosequencing. The original pipeline was this. TCRs in the repertoires were matched against a reference library of SARS-CoV-2-specific TCRs that had been generated with the MIRA antigen-specificity platform. Breadth meant the fraction of unique TCRs that were SARS-CoV-2-associated, whereas depth meant the fraction of total T cells that were SARS-CoV-2-associated. Using the MIRA data, every spike-specific TCR was mapped to the spike region that the TCR reacted to and assigned to either a CD4 or a CD8 class. Log10-transformed breadth and depth values were compared by one-way ANOVA with Sidak's multiple comparisons tests. TCRdb provides this immuneACCESS table in a form limited to in-frame rearrangements. Some clones are lacking; in checked studies, under half of them reflect an unresolved V gene, and why the rest are absent is not known. The V and J calls and clone size were taken over from that table, and D and trimming were inferred from the DNA. The sample profile shows some 100,000 clones; roughly 86% of them were found once. The ten largest clones take up 4% to 4.5% of the sample.

The sample's time point, from its label and the paper: baseline before first vaccination. The sample's treatment or condition, from its label and the paper: meningococcal conjugate vaccine given as trial control. Vaccinee samples were obtained from the UK trials COV001 and COV002, which included a single-blind randomized controlled phase 2/3 trial of AZD1222 (ChAdOx1 nCoV-19) in healthy adults. For TCRbeta chain sequencing, PBMC samples were collected from trial participants at day 0 and at day 28 after the second dose. The sequence derives from an adult in good health. The rearrangement joined TRBV7-9 to TRBJ2-7; TRBD1 agrees with 8 junctional bases. The sequencing here drew on peripheral blood, taken on day 0 of MenACWY control vaccination. The DNA sequence is as follows: TGTGCCAGCAGCCCGGACAGGGTCGCTCTCGAGCAGTACTTC. This gives the protein CASSPDRVALEQYF.